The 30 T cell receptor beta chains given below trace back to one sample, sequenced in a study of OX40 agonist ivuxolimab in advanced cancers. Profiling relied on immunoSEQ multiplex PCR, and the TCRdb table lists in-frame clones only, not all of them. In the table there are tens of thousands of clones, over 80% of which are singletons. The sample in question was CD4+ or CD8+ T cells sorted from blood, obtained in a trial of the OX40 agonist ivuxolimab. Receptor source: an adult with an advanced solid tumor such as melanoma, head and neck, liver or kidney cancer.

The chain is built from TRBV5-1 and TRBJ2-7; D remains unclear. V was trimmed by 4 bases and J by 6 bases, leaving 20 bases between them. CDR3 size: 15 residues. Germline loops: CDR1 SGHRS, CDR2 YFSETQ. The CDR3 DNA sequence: TGCGCCAGCAGCCCAGGACGCCCGGATAATGGCGAGCAGTACTTC. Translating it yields CASSPGRPDNGEQYF.

This CDR3 is CAWRVGEKDEQFF. The CDR3 DNA is TGTGCCTGGAGAGTGGGGGAGAAGGATGAGCAGTTCTTC. This chain links TRBV30 with TRBJ2-1; TRBD1 or TRBD2 may be the D gene (5 bases each). Trimming shortened V by 3 bases and J by 8 bases, and 14 bases separated the two germline ends. The CDR3 is 13 amino acids. CDR1 GTSNPN and CDR2 SVGIG come from the germline V gene (reference sequence).

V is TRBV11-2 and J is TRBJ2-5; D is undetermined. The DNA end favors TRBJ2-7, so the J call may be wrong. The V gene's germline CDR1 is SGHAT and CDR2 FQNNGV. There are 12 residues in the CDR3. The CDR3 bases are TGTGCCAGCAGCTCGCGGTTTGGCGAGCAGTACTTC. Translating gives CASSSRFGEQYF.

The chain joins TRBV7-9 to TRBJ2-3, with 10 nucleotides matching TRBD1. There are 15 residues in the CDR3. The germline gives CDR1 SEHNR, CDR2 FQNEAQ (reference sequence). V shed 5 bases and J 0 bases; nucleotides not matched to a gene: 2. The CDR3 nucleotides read TGTGCCAGCAGCCAGACAGGGGGCAGCACAGATACGCAGTATTTT. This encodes CASSQTGGSTDTQYF.

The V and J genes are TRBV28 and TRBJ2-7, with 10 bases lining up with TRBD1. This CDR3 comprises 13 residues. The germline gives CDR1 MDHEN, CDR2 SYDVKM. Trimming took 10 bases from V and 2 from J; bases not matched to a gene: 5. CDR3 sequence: CAISGTGAYEQYF. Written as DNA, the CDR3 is TGTGCCATTTCCGGGACAGGGGCCTACGAGCAGTACTTC.

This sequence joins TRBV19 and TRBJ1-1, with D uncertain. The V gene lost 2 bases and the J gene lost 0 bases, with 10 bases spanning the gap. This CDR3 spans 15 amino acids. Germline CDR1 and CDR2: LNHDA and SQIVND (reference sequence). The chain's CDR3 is CASSINPNLNTEAFF. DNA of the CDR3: TGTGCCAGTAGTATAAACCCCAACCTGAACACTGAAGCTTTCTTT.

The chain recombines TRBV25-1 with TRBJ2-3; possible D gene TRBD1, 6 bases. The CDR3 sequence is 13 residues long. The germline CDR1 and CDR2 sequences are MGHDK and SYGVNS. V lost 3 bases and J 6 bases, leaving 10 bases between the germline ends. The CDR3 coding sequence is TGTGCCAGCAGTGAGGCAGGGGTGGATACGCAGTATTTT. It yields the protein CASSEAGVDTQYF.

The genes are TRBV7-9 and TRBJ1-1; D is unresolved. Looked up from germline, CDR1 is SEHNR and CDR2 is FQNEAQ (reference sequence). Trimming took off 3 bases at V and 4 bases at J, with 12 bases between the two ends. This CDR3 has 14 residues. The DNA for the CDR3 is TGTGCCAGCAGCTTCCACACCGAAACCACTGAAGCTTTCTTT. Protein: CASSFHTETTEAFF.

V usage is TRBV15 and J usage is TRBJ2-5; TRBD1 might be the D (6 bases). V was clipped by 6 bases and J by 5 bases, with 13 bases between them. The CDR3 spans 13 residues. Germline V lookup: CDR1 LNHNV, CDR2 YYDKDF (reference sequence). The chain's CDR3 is CATRQGVMETQYF. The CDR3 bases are TGTGCCACCAGACAGGGCGTGATGGAGACCCAGTACTTC.

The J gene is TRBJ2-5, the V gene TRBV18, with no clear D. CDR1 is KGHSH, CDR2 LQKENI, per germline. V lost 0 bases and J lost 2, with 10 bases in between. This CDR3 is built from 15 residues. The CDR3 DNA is TGTGCCAGCTCACCACCGGCGAAGGAGCAAGAGACCCAGTACTTC. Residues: CASSPPAKEQETQYF. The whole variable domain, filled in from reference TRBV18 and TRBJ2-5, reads NAGVMQNPRHLVRRRGQEARLRCSPMKGHSHVYWYRQLPEEGLKFMVYLQKENIIDESGMPKERFSAEFPKEGPSILRIQQVVRGDSAAYFCASSPPAKEQETQYFGPGTRLLVL.

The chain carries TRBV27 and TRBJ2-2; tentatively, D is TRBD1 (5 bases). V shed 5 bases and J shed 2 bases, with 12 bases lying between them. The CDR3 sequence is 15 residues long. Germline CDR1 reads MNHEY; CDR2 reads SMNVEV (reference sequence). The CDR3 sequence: CASSNFQGNTGELFF. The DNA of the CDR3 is TGTGCCAGCAGTAACTTCCAGGGAAACACCGGGGAGCTGTTTTTT.

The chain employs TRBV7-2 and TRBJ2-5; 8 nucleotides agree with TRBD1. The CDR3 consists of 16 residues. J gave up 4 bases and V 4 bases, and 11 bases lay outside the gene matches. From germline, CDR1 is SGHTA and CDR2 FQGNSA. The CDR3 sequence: CASSSPTGVGRETQYF. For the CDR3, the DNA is TGTGCCAGCAGCTCCCCGACAGGGGTAGGACGAGAGACCCAGTACTTC.

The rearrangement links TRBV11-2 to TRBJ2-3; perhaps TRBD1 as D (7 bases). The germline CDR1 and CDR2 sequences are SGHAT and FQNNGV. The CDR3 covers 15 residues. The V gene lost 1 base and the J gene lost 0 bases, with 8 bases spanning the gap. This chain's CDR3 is CASSLAGGSTDTQYF. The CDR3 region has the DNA TGTGCCAGCAGCTTAGCAGGGGGGAGCACAGATACGCAGTATTTT. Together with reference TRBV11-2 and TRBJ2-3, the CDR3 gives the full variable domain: EAGVAQSPRYKIIEKRQSVAFWCNPISGHATLYWYQQILGQGPKLLIQFQNNGVVDDSQLPKDRFSAERLKGVDSTLKIQPAKLEDSAVYLCASSLAGGSTDTQYFGPGTRLTVL.

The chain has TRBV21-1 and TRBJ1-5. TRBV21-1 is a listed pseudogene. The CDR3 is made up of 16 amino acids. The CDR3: CASSKAEDTVAQPQHF. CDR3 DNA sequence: TGTGCCAGCAGCAAAGCGGAGGACACAGTGGCTCAGCCCCAGCATTTT.

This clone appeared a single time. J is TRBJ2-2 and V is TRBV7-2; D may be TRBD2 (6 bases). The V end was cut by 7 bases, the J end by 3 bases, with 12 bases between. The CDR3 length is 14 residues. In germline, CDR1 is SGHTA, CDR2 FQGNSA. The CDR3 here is CASNPGLYTGELFF. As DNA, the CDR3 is TGTGCCAGCAACCCGGGACTGTACACCGGGGAGCTGTTTTTT.

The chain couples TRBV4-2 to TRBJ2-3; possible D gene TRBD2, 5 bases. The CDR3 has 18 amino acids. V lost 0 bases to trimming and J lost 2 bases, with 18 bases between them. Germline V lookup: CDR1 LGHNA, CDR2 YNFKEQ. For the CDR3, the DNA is TGTGCCAGCAGCCAAGATGGGAACCGGGGTATATTCACAGATACGCAGTATTTT. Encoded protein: CASSQDGNRGIFTDTQYF.

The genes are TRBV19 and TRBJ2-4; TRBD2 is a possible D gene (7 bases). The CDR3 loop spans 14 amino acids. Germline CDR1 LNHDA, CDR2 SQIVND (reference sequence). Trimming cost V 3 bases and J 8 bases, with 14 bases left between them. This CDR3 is CASSISGGADIQYF. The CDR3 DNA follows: TGTGCCAGTAGTATCTCGGGGGGCGCGGACATTCAGTACTTC.

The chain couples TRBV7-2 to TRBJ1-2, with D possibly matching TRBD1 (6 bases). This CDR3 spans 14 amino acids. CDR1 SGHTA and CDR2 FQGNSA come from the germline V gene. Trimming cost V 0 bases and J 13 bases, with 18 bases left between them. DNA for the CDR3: TGTGCCAGCAGCTTAGCGCCCTGGACAGCTCAAAGCACCTTC. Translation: CASSLAPWTAQSTF. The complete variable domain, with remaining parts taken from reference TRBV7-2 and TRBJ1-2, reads GAGVSQSPSNKVTEKGKDVELRCDPISGHTALYWYRQSLGQGLEFLIYFQGNSAPDKSGLPSDRFSAERTGGSVSTLTIQRTQQEDSAVYLCASSLAPWTAQSTFGSGTRLTVV.

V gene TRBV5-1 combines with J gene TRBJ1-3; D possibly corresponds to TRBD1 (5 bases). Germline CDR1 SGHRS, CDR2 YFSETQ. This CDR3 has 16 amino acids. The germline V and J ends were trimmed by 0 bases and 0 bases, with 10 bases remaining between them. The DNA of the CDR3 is TGCGCCAGCAGCTTGGCCGGGACTAACTCTGGAAACACCATATATTTT. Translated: CASSLAGTNSGNTIYF.

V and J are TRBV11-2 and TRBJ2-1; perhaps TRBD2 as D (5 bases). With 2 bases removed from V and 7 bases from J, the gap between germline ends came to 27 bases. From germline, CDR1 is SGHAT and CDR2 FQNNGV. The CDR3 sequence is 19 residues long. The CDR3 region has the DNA TGTGCCAGCAGCTTAACCATCCGGGCCGGAGGATGGGCAAGAAATGAGCAGTTCTTC. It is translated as CASSLTIRAGGWARNEQFF.

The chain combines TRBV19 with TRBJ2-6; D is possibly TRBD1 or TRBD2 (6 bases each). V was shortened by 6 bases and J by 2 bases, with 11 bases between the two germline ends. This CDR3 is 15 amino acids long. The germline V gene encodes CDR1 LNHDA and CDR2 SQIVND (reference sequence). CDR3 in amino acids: CASRGGITGANVLTF. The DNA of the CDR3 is TGTGCCAGTAGAGGGGGGATAACTGGGGCCAACGTCCTGACTTTC.

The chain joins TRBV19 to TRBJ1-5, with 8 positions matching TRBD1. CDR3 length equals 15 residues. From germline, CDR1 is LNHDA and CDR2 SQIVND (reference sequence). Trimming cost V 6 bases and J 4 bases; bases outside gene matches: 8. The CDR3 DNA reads TGTGCCAGTAGCCCCTGGACAGGGCCTAATCAGCCCCAGCATTTT. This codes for CASSPWTGPNQPQHF.

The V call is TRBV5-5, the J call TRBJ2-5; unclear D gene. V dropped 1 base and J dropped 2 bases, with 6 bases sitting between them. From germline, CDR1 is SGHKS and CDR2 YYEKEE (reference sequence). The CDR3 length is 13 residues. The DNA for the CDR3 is TGTGCCAGCAGCTTGACTGTTCAAGAGACCCAGTACTTC. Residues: CASSLTVQETQYF.

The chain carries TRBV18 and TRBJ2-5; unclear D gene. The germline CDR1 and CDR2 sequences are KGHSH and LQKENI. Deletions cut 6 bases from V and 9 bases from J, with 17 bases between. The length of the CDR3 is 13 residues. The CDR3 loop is CASSTLERWAQYF. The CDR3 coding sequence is TGTGCCAGCTCGACTCTGGAGCGTTGGGCCCAGTACTTC.

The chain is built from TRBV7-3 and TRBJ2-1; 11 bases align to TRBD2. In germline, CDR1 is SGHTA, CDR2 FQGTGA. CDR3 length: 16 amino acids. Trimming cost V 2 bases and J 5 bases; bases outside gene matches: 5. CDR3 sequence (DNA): TGTGCCAGCAGCTTAGCTCCGGGACTAGCGGACAATGAGCAGTTCTTC. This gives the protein CASSLAPGLADNEQFF.

The CDR3 loop is CASRPDRGSYEQYF. The CDR3 nucleotides read TGTGCCAGCCGACCGGACAGGGGCTCCTACGAGCAGTACTTC. The chain recombines TRBV6-5 with TRBJ2-7; the match to TRBD1 covers 9 bases. V dropped 8 bases and J dropped 0; count of bases not matched to a gene: 5. Germline assignment: CDR1 MNHEY and CDR2 SVGAGI. The CDR3 covers 14 residues.

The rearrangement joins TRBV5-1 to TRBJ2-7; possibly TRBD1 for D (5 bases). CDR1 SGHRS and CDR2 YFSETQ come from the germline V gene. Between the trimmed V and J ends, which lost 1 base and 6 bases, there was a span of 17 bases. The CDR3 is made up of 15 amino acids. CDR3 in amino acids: CASSLNLGRGGEQYF. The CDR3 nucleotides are TGCGCCAGCAGCTTGAATTTGGGTAGGGGCGGCGAGCAGTACTTC. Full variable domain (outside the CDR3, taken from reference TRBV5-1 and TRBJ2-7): KAGVTQTPRYLIKTRGQQVTLSCSPISGHRSVSWYQQTPGQGLQFLFEYFSETQRNKGNFPGRFSGRQFSNSRSEMNVSTLELGDSALYLCASSLNLGRGGEQYFGPGTRLTVT.

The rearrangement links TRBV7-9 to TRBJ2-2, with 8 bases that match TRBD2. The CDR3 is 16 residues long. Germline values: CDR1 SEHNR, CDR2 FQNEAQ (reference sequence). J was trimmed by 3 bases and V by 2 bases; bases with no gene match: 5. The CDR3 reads CASSLIGLAYTGELFF. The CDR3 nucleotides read TGTGCCAGCAGCTTAATCGGACTAGCTTACACCGGGGAGCTGTTTTTT.

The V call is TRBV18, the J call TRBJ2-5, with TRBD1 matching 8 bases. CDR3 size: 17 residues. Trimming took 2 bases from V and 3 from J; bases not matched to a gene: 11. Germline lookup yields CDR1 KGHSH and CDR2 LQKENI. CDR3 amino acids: CASSPTRQGPEKETQYF. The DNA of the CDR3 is TGTGCCAGCTCACCAACCCGACAGGGGCCCGAGAAAGAGACCCAGTACTTC.

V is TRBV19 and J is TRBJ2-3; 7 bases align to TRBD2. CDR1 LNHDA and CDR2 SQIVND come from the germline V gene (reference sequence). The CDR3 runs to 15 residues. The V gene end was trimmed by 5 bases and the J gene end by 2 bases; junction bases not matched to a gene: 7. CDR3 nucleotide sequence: TGTGCCAGTAGTTCAGGCGGGGGTATCACAGATACGCAGTATTTT. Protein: CASSSGGGITDTQYF.